One sample yielded the 2 T cell receptor beta chains listed below, sequenced in a study of technical replicates of blood from a handful of donors. Some clones are missing from TCRdb's copy, which holds only in-frame ones; the method was immunoSEQ multiplex PCR. This repertoire shows 91,000 or so clones, about 95% found once; its top ten account for about 0.35%. Sequencing was carried out using T cells isolated from PBMCs. These receptors came from a human donor in good health.

The chain uses TRBV5-4 and TRBJ1-1, with D maybe TRBD1 (6 bases). This CDR3 spans 15 amino acids. Germline V gives CDR1 SGHNT, CDR2 YYREEE (reference sequence). V shed 3 bases and J shed 2 bases, with 14 bases lying between them. CDR3 DNA: TGTGCCAGCAGCTCGACAGGACCCCTAAACACTGAAGCTTTCTTT. Translated: CASSSTGPLNTEAFF.

This clone was seen once. The V call is TRBV27, the J call TRBJ2-7; TRBD1 matches 9 bases. The V segment lost 5 bases and the J segment 2 bases; nucleotides outside the gene matches: 7. The germline V gene encodes CDR1 MNHEY and CDR2 SMNVEV (reference sequence). This CDR3 spans 15 amino acids. In DNA form, the CDR3 reads TGTGCCAGCAGTAGCCGGGACAGGGTAACCTACGAGCAGTACTTC. This encodes CASSSRDRVTYEQYF.